These T cell receptor beta chains were read from a single sample in a study of cytomegalovirus exposure and HLA in healthy donors. Some clones are missing from TCRdb's copy, which holds only in-frame ones; the method was immunoSEQ multiplex PCR. The table lists some 150,000 clones, 60% to 85% of them singletons, with 3% to 3.5% in the top ten. Sequencing was performed on PBMCs. All receptors derive from a female donor in good health and CMV-seronegative. Both conserved end residues are part of each CDR3. The D gene is left open where the match is weak. Clone size appears in some rows only: once, few, many, or a class for an expanded clone.

j_gene,v_gene,abundance,d_gene,CDR3aa,CDR3nt
TRBJ2-7,TRBV28,NA,NA,CASISGPLYEQYF,TGTGCCAGCATCTCAGGGCCGCTTTACGAGCAGTACTTC
TRBJ2-2,TRBV5-4,NA,TRBD2,CASSLVSGGAGELFF,TGTGCCAGCAGCTTGGTTAGCGGGGGCGCCGGGGAGCTGTTTTTT
TRBJ2-5,TRBV5-1,few,NA,CASSGSVPHQETQYF,TGCGCCAGCAGCGGTAGCGTCCCCCACCAAGAGACCCAGTACTTC
TRBJ2-5,TRBV5-1,NA,TRBD1,CASSLARGTGSVETQYF,TGCGCCAGCAGCTTGGCCCGTGGGACAGGCAGTGTGGAGACCCAGTACTTC
TRBJ2-1,TRBV4-2,NA,TRBD2,CASSQVFQGLAGVQFF,TGTGCCAGCAGCCAAGTGTTCCAGGGACTAGCGGGAGTTCAGTTCTTC
TRBJ1-2,TRBV28,NA,NA,CASRAPEHGYTF,TGTGCCAGCAGGGCCCCGGAGCACGGCTACACCTTC
TRBJ1-5,TRBV7-9,NA,NA,CASSSTNQPQHF,TGTGCCAGCAGCTCTACTAATCAGCCCCAGCATTTT
TRBJ1-2,TRBV2,NA,NA,CASSENRSNYGYTF,TGTGCCAGCAGTGAGAACAGGAGTAACTATGGCTACACCTTC
TRBJ1-4,TRBV10-1,NA,TRBD1,CASSDGTANEKLFF,TGCGCCAGCAGTGACGGGACAGCTAATGAAAAACTGTTTTTT
TRBJ2-2,TRBV7-9,NA,TRBD1,CASSLGTGYPGELFF,TGTGCCAGCAGCCTCGGGACAGGTTACCCCGGGGAGCTGTTTTTT
TRBJ1-5,TRBV5-6,NA,NA,CASSLLGQSNQPQHF,TGTGCCAGCAGCCTGTTGGGGCAGTCCAATCAGCCCCAGCATTTT
TRBJ2-3,TRBV7-9,NA,TRBD2,CASSLSPSGGSSTDTQYF,TGTGCCAGCAGCTTATCGCCTAGCGGGGGGAGTAGCACAGATACGCAGTATTTT
TRBJ1-4,TRBV5-5,NA,TRBD1,CASSHDRVYEKLFF,TGTGCCAGCAGCCACGACAGGGTGTATGAAAAACTGTTTTTT
TRBJ2-5,TRBV30,NA,TRBD2,CAWSGLAGRGDQYF,TGTGCCTGGAGTGGGCTAGCGGGGCGGGGGGACCAGTACTTC